This is a list of T cell receptor beta chains from one sample in a study of T cells after yellow fever vaccination. Each CDR3 protein gets one entry after TCRdb re-called the 5' RACE reads with MiXCR. The sample has about 94,000 distinct CDR3 sequences, approximately 8.4% seen once; the top ten hold approximately 17%. The sequenced sample was CD8+ T cells not binding an NS4B(214-222) dextramer, sorted from PBMCs, obtained less than 16 days after the first yellow fever vaccination. The source of these receptors is a young man who received the YFV17D yellow fever vaccine. CDR3s include the opening cysteine and the closing phenylalanine or tryptophan. A D gene is named only where the DNA matches it firmly.

J | V | D | CDR3
TRBJ1-4 | TRBV7-2 | - | CASSFAPLGTNEKLFF
TRBJ2-1 | TRBV5-4 | - | CASSQSPTNEQFF
TRBJ2-5 | TRBV6-1 | - | CASTTGAGVGTQYF
TRBJ2-3 | TRBV28 | - | CASSLELGQLGDTQYF
TRBJ1-5 | TRBV19 | TRBD1 | CASSIDSDRGQPQHF
TRBJ2-1 | TRBV9 | - | CASSVAGSFDEQFF
TRBJ2-2 | TRBV29-1 | - | CSHSGVGAGELFF
TRBJ2-1 | TRBV12-3/TRBV12-4 | - | CASSFRGESSYNEQFF
TRBJ2-2 | TRBV6-1 | - | CASSNHREDTGELFF
TRBJ2-4 | TRBV20-1 | - | CSALLEFKNIQYF
TRBJ2-5 | TRBV12-3/TRBV12-4 | - | CASSYQRQETQYF
TRBJ1-2 | TRBV27 | TRBD1 | CASGYRGGNYGYTF
TRBJ2-1 | TRBV20-1 | - | CSARVDSHYNEQFF
TRBJ2-1 | TRBV4-1 | TRBD2 | CASSQRARGDNEQFF
TRBJ2-5 | TRBV11-2 | - | CASSLNEGIETQYF
TRBJ1-2 | TRBV11-2 | - | CASSSVGGGYTF
TRBJ2-5 | TRBV6-5 | TRBD2 | CASSSSERGEQETQYF
TRBJ1-2 | TRBV29-1 | - | CSVEWKGGYTF
TRBJ1-2 | TRBV19 | TRBD1 | CASSSDRGGAYGYTF
TRBJ2-5 | TRBV12-3/TRBV12-4 | - | CASSLGGEGETQYF
TRBJ2-3 | TRBV7-8 | - | CASSLEGKYTDTQYF
TRBJ2-2 | TRBV6-2/TRBV6-3 | TRBD1 | CASSLPTGAYTGELFF
TRBJ1-5 | TRBV28 | - | CASSPIRISGDSNQPQHF
TRBJ1-1 | TRBV11-2 | TRBD1 | CASSPPDRVAEAFF
TRBJ2-2 | TRBV19 | - | CASTKPGEISTGELFF
TRBJ2-2 | TRBV6-5 | TRBD1 | CASNYGTVNTGELFF
TRBJ2-5 | TRBV20-1 | TRBD1 | CSAWGQYQETQYF
TRBJ2-3 | TRBV20-1 | - | CSAREGWRGTDTQYF
TRBJ1-5 | TRBV4-3 | - | CASSQARGSNQPQHF
TRBJ1-1 | TRBV12-3/TRBV12-4 | - | CASGLRGMNTEAFF
TRBJ1-1 | TRBV5-1 | TRBD1 | CASSLPGTGDTEAFF
TRBJ1-5 | TRBV4-1 | - | CASSHRGLGNQPQHF
TRBJ2-5 | TRBV4-2 | TRBD2 | CTSSPLAGLGTSGEETQYF
TRBJ2-1 | TRBV20-1 | - | CSAGGSSSYNEQFF
TRBJ1-4 | TRBV11-1 | TRBD1 | CASSPSDRGESNEKLFF
TRBJ2-2 | TRBV9 | - | CASSVAYRGGELFF
TRBJ2-3 | TRBV10-3 | TRBD2 | CAIKPASGPTDTQYF
TRBJ1-1 | TRBV6-1 | - | CASSELGGRGRGEAFF
TRBJ2-1 | TRBV7-9 | TRBD2 | CASTGGASEQFF
TRBJ1-2 | TRBV6-1 | - | CASSDVGGTRFESYGYTF
TRBJ2-3 | TRBV27 | - | CASRIKDTQYF
TRBJ2-7 | TRBV20-1 | - | CSAPDRSQTSYEQYF
TRBJ1-1 | TRBV20-1 | - | CSARARDTEAFF
TRBJ2-2 | TRBV12-3/TRBV12-4 | - | CASSLMGAGELFF
TRBJ2-7 | TRBV12-3/TRBV12-4 | - | CASSLGPADEQYF